These 10 T cell receptor beta chains originate from one sample sequenced in a study of shared clonotypes between healthy human individuals. Measured with immunoSEQ multiplex PCR; TCRdb has only the in-frame clones, and not every one. Of 500,000 to 650,000 clones listed, about 80% are singletons. Input material: PBMCs. Every receptor here comes from a woman between 40 and 50 years old in good health. Some clones in this sample may be carry-over from other donors' samples.

The chain combines TRBV29-1 with TRBJ2-5; TRBD2 is a possible D gene (5 bases). Per the germline V gene, CDR1 is SQVTM and CDR2 is ANQGSEA. The CDR3 is 14 residues long. The V and J ends lost 7 bases and 1 base respectively, with 16 bases between them. The CDR3 DNA follows: TGCAGCGCCGGTATAAGCGGAGTCCAAGAGACCCAGTACTTC. This gives the protein CSAGISGVQETQYF.

The chain couples TRBV9 to TRBJ1-6, with D unresolved. The CDR3 covers 16 residues. Trimming removed 0 bases at V and 6 bases at J, with 13 bases between. Germline lookup yields CDR1 SGDLS and CDR2 YYNGEE. The CDR3 DNA is TGTGCCAGCAGCGTAGGGTGGAACCCACTTAATTCACCCCTCCACTTT. Amino acid sequence: CASSVGWNPLNSPLHF.

V usage is TRBV2 and J usage is TRBJ1-6; no reliable D call. The V end was cut by 1 base, the J end by 10 bases, with 2 bases between. In germline, CDR1 is SNHLY, CDR2 FYNNEI. The CDR3 totals 11 residues. The DNA for the CDR3 is TGTGCCAGCAGTGAAGGATCACCCCTCCACTTT. This codes for CASSEGSPLHF.

Comments on this clone: Being one base from a much bigger clone, this may be a read error. Other nucleotide sequences in the sample specify the same CDR3. The chain is built from TRBV4-1 and TRBJ1-1; D might be TRBD1 (6 bases). The CDR3 totals 17 residues. The germline gives CDR1 MGHRA, CDR2 YSYEKL. The CDR3 DNA sequence: TGCGCCAGCAGCCAACCCCTCGCTGACAGGACGAACACTGAAGCCTTCTTT. Translation: CASSQPLADRTNTEAFF.

The chain uses TRBV19 and TRBJ2-7; 8 bases map to TRBD2. Germline V lookup: CDR1 LNHDA, CDR2 SQIVND (reference sequence). The trim removed 6 bases at V and 3 bases at J, leaving 4 bases unmatched. The CDR3 runs 13 residues. The CDR3 DNA follows: TGTGCCAGTAGCCAGGGACTAGGCTACGAGCAGTACTTC. Translating gives CASSQGLGYEQYF.

The chain has TRBV30 and TRBJ1-3; D is unclear. The CDR3 has 15 amino acids. In germline, CDR1 is GTSNPN, CDR2 SVGIG (reference sequence). Deletions cut 0 bases from V and 2 bases from J, with 11 bases between. CDR3 nucleotides: TGTGCCTGGAGTGTATACGGTTCCACTGGAAACACCATATATTTT. As protein: CAWSVYGSTGNTIYF.

This clone showed up many times. J is TRBJ2-1 and V is TRBV11-2; D ambiguous. Trimming cost V 4 bases and J 0 bases, with 13 bases left between them. This CDR3 has 16 amino acids. Germline assignment: CDR1 SGHAT and CDR2 FQNNGV. CDR3: CASSSWTASSYNEQFF. The DNA of the CDR3 is TGTGCCAGCAGCTCCTGGACGGCCAGCTCCTACAATGAGCAGTTCTTC.

The V call is TRBV6-1, the J call TRBJ2-1; tentatively, D is TRBD2 (6 bases). This CDR3 contains 17 residues. Per the germline V gene, CDR1 is MNHNS and CDR2 is SASEGT. The V and J ends lost 4 bases and 2 bases respectively, with 18 bases between them. This CDR3 reads CASSVQAGSPPYNEQFF. The CDR3 coding sequence is TGTGCCAGCAGTGTACAGGCGGGGTCTCCTCCCTACAATGAGCAGTTCTTC.

V is TRBV5-6 and J is TRBJ1-1; a possible D gene is TRBD1 (6 bases). This CDR3 is built from 14 residues. With 4 bases removed from V and 6 bases from J, the gap between germline ends came to 16 bases. Germline loops: CDR1 SGHDT, CDR2 YYEEEE. The DNA of the CDR3 is TGTGCCAGCAGCCTCAATGGGGGCGGCTCTGAAGCTTTCTTT. It specifies CASSLNGGGSEAFF.

J is TRBJ2-7 and V is TRBV29-1; 8 bases map to TRBD1. J lost 7 bases, V lost 7 bases, and 12 bases had no gene match. The germline V gene has CDR1 SQVTM and CDR2 ANQGSEA. This CDR3 comprises 13 residues. CDR3 DNA: TGCAGCGCCCAAAATGGACAGGGTCGGGAGCAGTACTTC. This encodes CSAQNGQGREQYF.